Included here is one T cell receptor (beta chain) sequence, with context. Its target is not known. The V end was cut by 0 bases, the J end by 8 bases, with 7 bases between. The germline V gene encodes CDR1 GTSNPN and CDR2 SVGIG (reference sequence). This CDR3 has 12 amino acids. This sample was included in a study of resident and recirculating memory T cells in vitiligo. Study context: Epidermis came from shave biopsies of lesional and nonlesional sites, plus PBMCs. Study-wide points: Vitiligo lesions lacked a unique dominant clone, and clonality varied. TCR sequences were not conserved across biopsy sites or patients.

TCRdb's table, derived via immunoSEQ multiplex PCR, lists solely in-frame clones and lacks some. Of 70,000 to 95,000 clones listed, just over 90% were seen once; the top ten hold roughly 5%. The clonotype was recovered from a male donor with vitiligo. Source material: blood. This rearrangement joins TRBV30 to TRBJ1-4; unclear D gene. The CDR3 spells CAWSVLFEKLFF. The CDR3 DNA follows: TGTGCCTGGAGTGTTCTCTTCGAAAAACTGTTTTTT.